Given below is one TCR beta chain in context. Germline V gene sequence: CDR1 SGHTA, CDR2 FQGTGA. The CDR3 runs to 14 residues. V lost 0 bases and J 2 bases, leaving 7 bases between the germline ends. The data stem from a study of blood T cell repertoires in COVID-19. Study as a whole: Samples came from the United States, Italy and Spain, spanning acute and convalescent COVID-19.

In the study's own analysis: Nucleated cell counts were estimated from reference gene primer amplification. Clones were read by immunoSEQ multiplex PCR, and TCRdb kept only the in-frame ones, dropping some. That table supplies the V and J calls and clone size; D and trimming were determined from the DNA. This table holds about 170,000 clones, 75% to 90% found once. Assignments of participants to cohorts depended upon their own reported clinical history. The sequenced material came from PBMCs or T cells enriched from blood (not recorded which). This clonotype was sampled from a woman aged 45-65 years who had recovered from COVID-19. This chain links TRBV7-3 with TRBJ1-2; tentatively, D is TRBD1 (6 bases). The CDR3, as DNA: TGTGCCAGCAGCTTAACTGGACAGAACTATGGCTACACCTTC. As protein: CASSLTGQNYGYTF.